Sequencing of this T cell receptor (beta chain) was carried out in a study of cytomegalovirus exposure and HLA in healthy donors. Across the study: According to later analysis, the same platform produced the roughly 120 validation and over 600 first-cohort repertoires.

Comment on this clone: Its target is unknown.

The ends lost 3 bases at V and 6 bases at J; junction bases unmatched: 13. CDR3 length: 16 residues. Germline V gene sequence: CDR1 SEHNR, CDR2 FQNEAQ (reference sequence). Sequencing used immunoSEQ multiplex PCR; TCRdb keeps in-frame clones, though not all of them. The top ten clones hold approximately 0.82% of a sample with fewer than 200,000 clones, 96% of them seen once. An approximately 130-subject validation cohort, separate from the 666-subject first cohort, supplied the donors. Notes on the study in general: Specificity of three CMV-associated chains for CMV antigens was verified in vitro.

The chain combines TRBV7-9 with TRBJ1-1; 7 positions agree with TRBD1. The specimen sequenced was PBMCs. This sequence was found in a woman aged 18-29 years in good health and CMV-seronegative. The CDR3 DNA reads as TGTGCCAGCAGCTTCCGGACAGGAGGGCTCCCTCCTGAAGCTTTCTTT. Encoded protein: CASSFRTGGLPPEAFF.